The 3 T cell receptor beta chains reported below all come from one sample, sequenced in a study of regulatory T cells in long-lasting Graves disease. Time point noted: persistent/refractory GD, antithyroid drugs over 5 years with positive TRAb. PBMC RNA was the source of the TCR library. Library construction for TCR beta used iRepertoire HTBI primers and Arm-PCR of CDR3 regions. TCRdb re-called the multiplex PCR reads with MiXCR, one entry per CDR3 protein. The data show about 470,000 distinct CDR3 sequences, around a fifth seen once. The source was peripheral blood mononuclear cells (PBMCs), collected when the disease was refractory, from a patient treated with antithyroid drugs. The receptors come from a female donor with Graves disease.

The chain carries TRBV27 and TRBJ1-6; a weak D match, TRBD1 (5 bases). Germline lookup yields CDR1 MNHEY and CDR2 SMNVEV (reference sequence). V gave up 3 bases and J gave up 14 bases, with 14 bases separating them. The CDR3 contains 13 residues. CDR3 amino acids: CASSLAGFSTLHF. The CDR3 DNA is TGTGCCAGCAGTTTGGCAGGGTTTTCCACCCTCCACTTT.

CDR3 sequence: CASSLGPTTGEQYF. The CDR3 DNA follows: TGTGCCAGCAGCTTAGGTCCCACCACAGGCGAGCAGTACTTC. The chain carries TRBV7-9 and TRBJ2-7, with D perhaps matching TRBD1 (5 bases). CDR1 SEHNR and CDR2 FQNEAQ come from the germline V gene (reference sequence). The V and J ends lost 1 base and 6 bases respectively, with 13 bases between them. This CDR3 spans 14 amino acids.

The chain uses TRBV30 and TRBJ2-7; possible D gene TRBD1, 6 bases. Between the trimmed V and J ends, which lost 4 bases and 0 bases, there was a span of 16 bases. The germline CDR1 and CDR2 sequences are GTSNPN and SVGIG (reference sequence). This CDR3 has 15 residues. The CDR3 coding sequence is TGTGCCTGGACAACGGGACACTCGAGCTCCTACGAGCAGTACTTC. Translating it yields CAWTTGHSSSYEQYF.